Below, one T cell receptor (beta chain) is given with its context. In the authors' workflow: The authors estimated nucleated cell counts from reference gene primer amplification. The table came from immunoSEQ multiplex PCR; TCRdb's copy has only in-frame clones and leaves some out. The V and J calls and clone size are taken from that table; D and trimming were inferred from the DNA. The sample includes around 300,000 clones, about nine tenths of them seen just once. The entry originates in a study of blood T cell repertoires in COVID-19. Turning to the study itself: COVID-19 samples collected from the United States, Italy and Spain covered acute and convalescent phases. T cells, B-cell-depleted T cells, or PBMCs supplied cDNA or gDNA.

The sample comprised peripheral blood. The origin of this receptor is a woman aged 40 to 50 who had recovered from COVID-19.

The CDR3 loop reads CASSDGSAQYNEQFF. CDR3 coding DNA: TGTGCCAGCAGTGACGGGAGCGCCCAATACAATGAGCAGTTCTTC. This sequence joins TRBV6-4 and TRBJ2-1; possibly TRBD2 for D (5 bases). The germline V and J ends were trimmed by 2 bases and 4 bases, with 12 bases remaining between them. The CDR3 has 15 residues. In germline, CDR1 is MRHNA, CDR2 SNTAGT.